The sequence of this T cell receptor (beta chain) was determined in a study of T cell responses to AZD1222 COVID-19 vaccine. The CDR3 is 13 amino acids. CDR1 SGDLS and CDR2 YYNGEE come from the germline V gene. Trimming shortened V by 0 bases and J by 3 bases, and 7 bases separated the two germline ends. The method was immunoSEQ multiplex PCR; TCRdb's version includes in-frame clones alone and lacks a portion of them. The table includes 90,000 to 150,000 clones, around nine tenths detected once. Material: peripheral blood, obtained 28 days after the second dose of the MenACWY control vaccine. This sequence joins TRBV9 and TRBJ2-7; D is unclear. The clonotype comes from an adult who received the MenACWY meningococcal vaccine as a control. CDR3 in amino acids: CASSVGPIYEQYF. The CDR3 nucleotides read TGTGCCAGCAGCGTAGGGCCCATCTACGAGCAGTACTTC.